The 9 T cell receptor beta chains in this list originate from one sample, sequenced in a study of spatial heterogeneity in lung cancer (dated by TCRdb to the late 2010s). The investigation overall reported the following: The tumor nonsynonymous mutation count correlated with the number of expanded alpha and beta TCRs within the tumor.

Receptor libraries were prepared by 5' RACE. TCRdb names NextSeq 500 as the instrument used. Using fastp trimming at Q25 and MiXCR clonotype assembly, TCRdb reanalyzed the public sequencing data and kept in-frame beta chains. Rows are unified per CDR3 protein, each entry keeping the most common DNA and genes. The sample table lists about 10,000 distinct CDR3 sequences, around 50% of them with a count of one. About 28% of the sample belongs to the ten largest clones. The time point label on this specimen signifies: sample taken at primary tumor resection. Their recognized antigens are unknown. Material: lung tumor tissue, obtained at surgery. The receptor set was obtained from a female donor with early-stage non-small cell lung cancer.

The chain has TRBV5-5 and TRBJ1-2; 10 bases are a match to TRBD1. The CDR3 extends over 16 amino acids. Germline V CDR1 and CDR2: SGHKS, YYEKEE (reference sequence). Trimming took 0 bases from V and 5 from J; bases not matched to a gene: 7. CDR3 amino acids: CASSLVRDRGRYGYTF. In nucleotides, the CDR3 is TGTGCCAGCAGCTTGGTGAGGGACAGGGGCCGATATGGCTACACCTTC.

This clonotype was recorded once. V and J are TRBV7-2 and TRBJ2-1, with 7 positions matching TRBD2. The trim removed 4 bases at V and 1 base at J, leaving 4 bases unmatched. The CDR3 covers 15 residues. Germline CDR1 and CDR2: SGHTA and FQGNSA. The CDR3 loop is CASSSSGVSYNEQFF. The DNA of the CDR3 is TGTGCCAGCAGCTCCAGCGGGGTGTCCTACAATGAGCAGTTCTTC.

This clonotype was seen only a few times. A junction boundary mismatches the germline segment, possibly from a read error. The chain combines TRBV9 with TRBJ1-2; tentative D call: TRBD1 (6 bases). This CDR3 contains 12 residues. Germline V gene sequence: CDR1 SGDLS, CDR2 YYNGEE. CDR3 DNA sequence: TGTGCCAGCATCGACCCTGGGGGCGTAGTTTCATTC. Amino acid sequence: CASIDPGGVVSF.

The rearrangement uses TRBV7-2 and TRBJ2-5; no definite D call. Germline-derived CDR1 and CDR2 are SGHTA and FQGNSA. Trimming took 5 bases from V and 1 from J, leaving 11 bases between them. The CDR3 is 14 amino acids. The CDR3 region is CASSPGRRQETQYF. The CDR3 nucleotides read TGTGCCAGCAGCCCCGGCAGACGCCAAGAGACCCAGTACTTC.

The V gene is TRBV7-9, the J gene TRBJ2-2; D gene uncertain. This CDR3 region has 14 residues. V lost 3 bases to trimming and J lost 6 bases, with 11 bases between them. The germline V gene has CDR1 SEHNR and CDR2 FQNEAQ (reference sequence). The DNA for the CDR3 is TGTGCCAGCAGCTTCCCTAAAGTAGCCGGGGAGCTGTTTTTT. It is translated as CASSFPKVAGELFF.

The CDR3 bases are TGCAGCGTTGAACCGACTAGCGGGGGGCTTCATACGCAGTATTTT. This gives the protein CSVEPTSGGLHTQYF. The chain links TRBV29-1 to TRBJ2-3; 13 positions agree with TRBD2. Germline CDR1 and CDR2: SQVTM and ANQGSEA. V gave up 2 bases and J gave up 7 bases; unmatched junction bases: 6. The CDR3 extends over 15 amino acids.

The sample holds a few counts of this clonotype. The rearrangement uses TRBV6-1 and TRBJ2-7; 9 bases align to TRBD2. The CDR3 is 13 residues long. Germline loops: CDR1 MNHNS, CDR2 SASEGT. Trimming cost V 8 bases and J 4 bases; bases outside gene matches: 6. CDR3 sequence: CASSRSGGYEQYF. The CDR3 region has the DNA TGTGCCAGCTCGCGTAGCGGGGGTTACGAGCAGTACTTC.

This chain connects TRBV6-4 to TRBJ2-1, with D possibly TRBD2 on 7 matching bases. V was trimmed by 0 bases and J by 2 bases, leaving 11 bases between them. Germline values: CDR1 MRHNA, CDR2 SNTAGT. The length of the CDR3 is 16 residues. Written as DNA, the CDR3 is TGTGCCAGCAGTGACTCTGGGGGGGCCACCTACAATGAGCAGTTCTTC. This codes for CASSDSGGATYNEQFF.

This clonotype was seen once. J is TRBJ1-2 and V is TRBV12-3 or TRBV12-4; D remains unclear. Trimming left V 3 bases short and J 6 bases short, with 8 bases between. This CDR3 has 12 residues. The CDR3 DNA reads as TGTGCCAGCAGTTTGTTTCGGCATGGCTACACCTTC. It yields the protein CASSLFRHGYTF.